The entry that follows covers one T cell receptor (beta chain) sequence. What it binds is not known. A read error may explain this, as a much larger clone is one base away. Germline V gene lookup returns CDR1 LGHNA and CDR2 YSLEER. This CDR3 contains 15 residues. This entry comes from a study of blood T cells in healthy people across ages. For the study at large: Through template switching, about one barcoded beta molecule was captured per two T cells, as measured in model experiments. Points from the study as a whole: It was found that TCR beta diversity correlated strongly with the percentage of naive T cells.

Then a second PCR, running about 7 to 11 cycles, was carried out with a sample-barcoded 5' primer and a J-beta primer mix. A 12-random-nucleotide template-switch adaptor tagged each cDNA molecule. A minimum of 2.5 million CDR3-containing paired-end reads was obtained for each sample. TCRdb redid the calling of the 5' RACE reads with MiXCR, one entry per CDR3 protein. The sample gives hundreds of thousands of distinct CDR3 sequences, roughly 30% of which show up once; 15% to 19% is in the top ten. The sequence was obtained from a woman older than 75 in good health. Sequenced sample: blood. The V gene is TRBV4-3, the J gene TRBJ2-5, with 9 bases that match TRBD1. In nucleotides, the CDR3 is TGCGTCAGCAGCCCGACCCCGGGACAGGGAATGGAGCAGTACTTC. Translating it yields CVSSPTPGQGMEQYF.